The 20 T cell receptor beta chains below were found in one sample sequenced in a study of shared clonotypes between healthy human individuals. The table came from immunoSEQ multiplex PCR; TCRdb's copy has only in-frame clones and leaves some out. The sample carries about 490,000 clones, approximately 84% recorded once. Source material: PBMCs. Source of these receptors: a woman in her forties in good health. Some clones in this sample may be carry-over from other donors' samples.

The genes are TRBV11-2 and TRBJ2-3, with 14 bases identical to TRBD2. Germline CDR1 and CDR2: SGHAT and FQNNGV. The CDR3 is 15 amino acids. Unmatched junction bases numbered 2, after V lost 5 bases and J lost 4 bases. CDR3 in amino acids: CASSLGLAGADTQYF. The CDR3 DNA is TGTGCCAGCAGCCTGGGACTAGCGGGAGCAGATACGCAGTATTTT.

The gene calls are TRBV10-2 and TRBJ1-5; 8 bases align to TRBD1. The CDR3 runs 15 residues. The germline CDR1 and CDR2 sequences are WSHSY and SAAADI. J gave up 3 bases and V 4 bases, and 5 bases lay outside the gene matches. CDR3 sequence reads: CASSGTGRSNQPQHF. DNA of the CDR3: TGCGCCAGCAGTGGGACAGGGCGATCCAATCAGCCCCAGCATTTT.

The chain links TRBV5-1 to TRBJ1-2; weak D call: TRBD1 (6 bases). The V gene lost 1 base and the J gene lost 4 bases, with 11 bases spanning the gap. This CDR3 has 14 amino acids. Germline-derived CDR1 and CDR2 are SGHRS and YFSETQ. The CDR3 region has the DNA TGCGCCAGCAGCTTGCAGCCAGGGGCCTATGGCTACACCTTC. This sequence encodes CASSLQPGAYGYTF. Full variable domain (missing parts from reference TRBV5-1 and TRBJ1-2): KAGVTQTPRYLIKTRGQQVTLSCSPISGHRSVSWYQQTPGQGLQFLFEYFSETQRNKGNFPGRFSGRQFSNSRSEMNVSTLELGDSALYLCASSLQPGAYGYTFGSGTRLTVV.

A word on this clone: This CDR3 is missing its conserved last phenylalanine or tryptophan, likely due to a read error. The chain uses TRBV2 and TRBJ2-7; TRBD2 matches at 11 bases. Germline CDR1 is SNHLY and CDR2 is FYNNEI. CDR3 size: 15 residues. The CDR3 sequence is CTTPGASGRSYEQYL. In DNA, the CDR3 is TGTACCACACCCGGGGCTAGCGGGAGGTCCTACGAGCAGTACCTC.

This clone was detected only once. This likely came from a read error, as a far larger clone is one base away. The CDR3 does not end in the conserved phenylalanine or tryptophan, so this is likely a read error. This chain joins TRBV19 and TRBJ2-7, with TRBD1 matching 8 bases. The germline V gene encodes CDR1 LNHDA and CDR2 SQIVND (reference sequence). The CDR3 runs 15 residues. Unmatched junction bases numbered 10, after V lost 7 bases and J lost 2 bases. CDR3 protein: CASNQGTGGPYEQYL. Written as DNA, the CDR3 is TGTGCCAGTAACCAGGGGACAGGAGGACCCTACGAGCAGTACCTC.

This chain links TRBV30 with TRBJ1-2; 8 nucleotides line up with TRBD1. The germline gives CDR1 GTSNPN, CDR2 SVGIG (reference sequence). Trimming took 3 bases from V and 3 from J; bases not matched to a gene: 6. There are 14 residues in the CDR3. The CDR3 protein is CAWRDRGQYYGYTF. CDR3 nucleotides: TGTGCCTGGAGAGACAGGGGCCAATACTATGGCTACACCTTC. Drawing the rest from reference TRBV30 and TRBJ1-2, the complete variable domain is SQTIHQWPATLVQPVGSPLSLECTVEGTSNPNLYWYRQAAGRGLQLLFYSVGIGQISSEVPQNLSASRPQDRQFILSSKKLLLSDSGFYLCAWRDRGQYYGYTFGSGTRLTVV.

This clone has just a few counts. The chain carries TRBV2 and TRBJ2-5, with unresolved D. Trimming stripped 10 bases from V and 5 bases from J, with 11 bases between. Germline assignment: CDR1 SNHLY and CDR2 FYNNEI. CDR3 length: 11 amino acids. CDR3 in amino acids: CATRSAETQYF. CDR3 in DNA: TGTGCCACCAGGTCGGCCGAGACCCAGTACTTC.

This chain links TRBV7-9 with TRBJ2-5, with 10 nucleotides matching TRBD1. The CDR3 is made up of 15 amino acids. Germline V gene lookup returns CDR1 SEHNR and CDR2 FQNEAQ (reference sequence). Trimming took 5 bases from V and 5 from J; bases not matched to a gene: 8. CDR3 residues: CASSPETGGRETQYF. In DNA, the CDR3 is TGTGCCAGCAGCCCGGAGACAGGGGGCAGGGAGACCCAGTACTTC. Using reference TRBV7-9 and TRBJ2-5 for the parts outside the CDR3, the full variable domain is DTGVSQNPRHKITKRGQNVTFRCDPISEHNRLYWYRQTLGQGPEFLTYFQNEAQLEKSRLLSDRFSAERPKGSFSTLEIQRTEQGDSAMYLCASSPETGGRETQYFGPGTRLLVL.

This clone occurred once. V gene TRBV13 combines with J gene TRBJ2-4, with D possibly TRBD1 on 6 matching bases. V was clipped by 5 bases and J by 8 bases, with 19 bases between them. The CDR3 contains 15 residues. From germline, CDR1 is PRHDT and CDR2 FYEKMQ (reference sequence). The CDR3 spells CASSPVTGYGDIQYF. The CDR3 nucleotides are TGTGCCAGCAGCCCGGTGACAGGCTATGGGGACATTCAGTACTTC.

This chain links TRBV4-1 with TRBJ2-7, with TRBD2 matching over 8 bases. Germline V gene sequence: CDR1 MGHRA, CDR2 YSYEKL. CDR3 length equals 15 residues. V lost 0 bases, J lost 3 bases, and 4 bases stayed unmatched. The CDR3 here is CASSQEVGTSYEQYF. The CDR3 DNA is TGCGCCAGCAGCCAAGAAGTTGGGACTAGCTACGAGCAGTACTTC.

The rearrangement links TRBV19 to TRBJ2-7; D ambiguous. There are 11 residues in the CDR3. V dropped 5 bases and J dropped 9 bases, with 11 bases sitting between them. CDR1 and CDR2 (germline): LNHDA, SQIVND (reference sequence). The CDR3 loop reads CASSGPDVQYF. For the CDR3, the DNA is TGTGCCAGTAGTGGCCCCGATGTGCAGTACTTC.

This clone was detected only once. One end of the junction is discordant with germline, which a read error may explain. The rearrangement joins TRBV7-7 to TRBJ2-1; 13 nucleotides align to TRBD2. Germline CDR1 is SSHAT and CDR2 is FNYEAQ (reference sequence). This CDR3 spans 15 amino acids. This chain's CDR3 is CASSEGLAGSAEQFF. CDR3 DNA sequence: TGTGCTAGCAGCGAGGGACTAGCGGGATCCGCTGAGCAGTTCTTC.

This chain uses TRBV5-1 with TRBJ1-3; 7 bases are shared with TRBD1. With V trimmed by 1 base and J by 0 bases, 4 bases remained unmatched. Germline V gene data show CDR1 as SGHRS and CDR2 as YFSETQ. CDR3 length equals 16 residues. CDR3 nucleotides: TGCGCCAGCAGCTTGACGACAGGGACCTCTGGAAACACCATATATTTT. This codes for CASSLTTGTSGNTIYF.

The chain has TRBV25-1 and TRBJ1-2, with TRBD1 matching 9 bases. V dropped 6 bases and J dropped 8; count of bases not matched to a gene: 4. Germline V gene data show CDR1 as MGHDK and CDR2 as SYGVNS. The CDR3 is 12 residues long. The CDR3: CASRDRGSGYTF. The CDR3 nucleotides are TGTGCCAGCAGAGACAGGGGGAGCGGCTACACCTTC.

The chain is built from TRBV5-1 and TRBJ2-5, with 7 bases that match TRBD2. This CDR3 has 16 residues. Germline V gene sequence: CDR1 SGHRS, CDR2 YFSETQ. V lost 0 bases to trimming and J lost 1 base; unmatched junction nucleotides: 6. This CDR3 is CASSLVASGLQETQYF. DNA for the CDR3: TGCGCCAGCAGCTTGGTGGCTAGCGGACTCCAAGAGACCCAGTACTTC.

V usage is TRBV5-5 and J usage is TRBJ2-7; 10 bases agree with TRBD1. In germline, CDR1 is SGHKS, CDR2 YYEKEE (reference sequence). This CDR3 region has 17 residues. V gave up 2 bases and J gave up 7 bases; unmatched junction bases: 15. In DNA, the CDR3 is TGTGCCAGCAGCTTCGTCCCGGGACAGGGGATGGGGCAGGAGCAGTACTTC. Its translation: CASSFVPGQGMGQEQYF.

V gene TRBV6-5 combines with J gene TRBJ2-1; 7 bases line up with TRBD2. The ends lost 6 bases at V and 2 bases at J; junction bases unmatched: 7. This CDR3 spans 15 amino acids. Germline CDR1 and CDR2: MNHEY and SVGAGI. DNA of the CDR3: TGTGCCAGCAGGTTCAGACTAGCCACCTACAATGAGCAGTTCTTC. It translates to CASRFRLATYNEQFF.

This clone was picked up one time. Since a far larger clone is one base different, this is likely a read error. Other DNA sequences in this sample translate to the same CDR3. The rearrangement uses TRBV11-1 and TRBJ1-1, with TRBD1 as a possible D gene (6 bases). From germline, CDR1 is SGHAT and CDR2 FQDESV (reference sequence). The V end lost 5 bases, the J end lost 5 bases, and 12 bases lay between the germline ends. CDR3 size: 13 residues. CDR3 amino acids: CASSHREITEAFF. The CDR3 region has the DNA TGTGCCAGCAGCCACAGGGAGATAACTGAAGCTTTCTTT. Based on the CDR3 plus reference TRBV11-1 and TRBJ1-1, the full variable domain is EAEVAQSPRYKITEKSQAVAFWCDPISGHATLYWYRQILGQGPELLVQFQDESVVDDSQLPKDRFSAERLKGVDSTLKIQPAELGDSAMYLCASSHREITEAFFGQGTRLTVV.

As regards this clone: A far larger clone is a single base away, which makes a read error likely. This chain connects TRBV11-3 to TRBJ2-5; 8 positions match TRBD2. V shed 4 bases, J shed 3 bases, and the junction held 13 bases outside the gene matches. The CDR3 has 17 amino acids. CDR1 and CDR2 (germline): SGHNT, YENEEA. CDR3 amino acids: CASSYSGTGGLEETQYF. The CDR3 DNA sequence: TGTGCCAGCAGCTATAGCGGCACGGGAGGGCTGGAAGAGACCCAGTACTTC.

This clone has ten or more counts. The chain joins TRBV21-1 to TRBJ1-1; TRBD1, the table's D call, lacks a check against the DNA. TRBV21-1 is shown as a pseudogene. The CDR3 is 17 residues long. DNA of the CDR3: TGTGCCAGCATCTTCGACAGGGGGCAGGTTATGAACACTGAAGCTTTCTTT. Encoded protein: CASIFDRGQVMNTEAFF.